The rows below give T cell receptor beta chains drawn from one sample of a study of Graves' ophthalmopathy and Graves' hyperthyroidism. TCRdb re-analysed the multiplex PCR reads in MiXCR, keeping a single row per CDR3 protein. The repertoire has a few hundred thousand distinct CDR3 sequences, roughly 15% of them found once; the top ten carry 2% to 3%. Specimen: peripheral blood. Every receptor here comes from an adult woman with stable Graves' hyperthyroidism. CDR3s include the opening cysteine and the closing phenylalanine or tryptophan. Each record gives: clone size, V gene, D gene, J gene, CDR3 length, CDR3 DNA, CDR3 protein. The D gene is left open where the match is weak. The size of a clone is reported for some rows only, either as once, few or many, or as a class for expanded clones.

clone size: few
V gene: TRBV4-1
D gene: TRBD1
J gene: TRBJ1-2
CDR3 length: 19
CDR3 DNA: TGCGCCAGCAGCCAACCGATGGCCGGGACAGAACGTTTTTACTATGGCTACACCTTC
CDR3 protein: CASSQPMAGTERFYYGYTF

clone size: once
V gene: TRBV2
D gene: -
J gene: TRBJ2-2
CDR3 length: 14
CDR3 DNA: TGTGTCAGCAGTGAAGCATATAGATCTGGGGAGCTGTTTTTT
CDR3 protein: CVSSEAYRSGELFF

clone size: many
V gene: TRBV28
D gene: -
J gene: TRBJ1-1
CDR3 length: 13
CDR3 DNA: TGTGCCAGCAGAGGGGACATGAACACTGAAGCTTTCTTT
CDR3 protein: CASRGDMNTEAFF

clone size: many
V gene: TRBV12-3/TRBV12-4
D gene: TRBD1
J gene: TRBJ1-1
CDR3 length: 14
CDR3 DNA: TGTGCCAGCACTTCAGACAGGGGGCTCACTGAAGCTTTCTTT
CDR3 protein: CASTSDRGLTEAFF

clone size: many
V gene: TRBV20-1
D gene: -
J gene: TRBJ1-6
CDR3 length: 14
CDR3 DNA: TGCAGTGCTAGATCAGGATCCGGGGATTCACCCCTCCACTTT
CDR3 protein: CSARSGSGDSPLHF

clone size: -
V gene: TRBV6-1
D gene: -
J gene: TRBJ2-7
CDR3 length: 11
CDR3 DNA: TGTGCCAGCAGTGAAGGATACGGGCAGTACTTC
CDR3 protein: CASSEGYGQYF

clone size: -
V gene: TRBV6-1
D gene: -
J gene: TRBJ2-7
CDR3 length: 16
CDR3 DNA: TGTGCCAGCAGTGAGAAACATCATAGCGTCTCTTACGAGCAGTACTTC
CDR3 protein: CASSEKHHSVSYEQYF

clone size: -
V gene: TRBV30
D gene: -
J gene: TRBJ1-5
CDR3 length: 16
CDR3 DNA: TGTGCCTGGAGTGCCCTCCGAGACGGATCTGATCAGCCCCAGCATTTT
CDR3 protein: CAWSALRDGSDQPQHF

clone size: many
V gene: TRBV7-2
D gene: -
J gene: TRBJ2-5
CDR3 length: 13
CDR3 DNA: TGTGCCAGCAGCTTCGGCTTCACGGGGACCCAGTACTTC
CDR3 protein: CASSFGFTGTQYF

clone size: many
V gene: TRBV24-1
D gene: TRBD1
J gene: TRBJ1-5
CDR3 length: 13
CDR3 DNA: TGTGCCACCAGTGAGGCGTCGGACAGGGCCCAGCATTTT
CDR3 protein: CATSEASDRAQHF

clone size: many
V gene: TRBV20-1
D gene: -
J gene: TRBJ2-7
CDR3 length: 13
CDR3 DNA: TGCAGTGCTGATAGCGAGAATTCGTACGAGCAGTACTTC
CDR3 protein: CSADSENSYEQYF

clone size: -
V gene: TRBV6-5
D gene: TRBD1
J gene: TRBJ1-2
CDR3 length: 17
CDR3 DNA: TGTGCCAGCAGTTACTCCGGGACAGCTTACTTCTCTTGGGGCTACACCTTC
CDR3 protein: CASSYSGTAYFSWGYTF

clone size: many
V gene: TRBV12-3/TRBV12-4
D gene: -
J gene: TRBJ1-1
CDR3 length: 15
CDR3 DNA: TGTGCCAGCAGTTCACCCGGGCCGTCGAACACTGAAGCTTTCTTT
CDR3 protein: CASSSPGPSNTEAFF

clone size: -
V gene: TRBV6-5
D gene: -
J gene: TRBJ2-5
CDR3 length: 14
CDR3 DNA: TGTGCCAGCAGTTACTTAGGGGGGGAAGAGACCCAGTACTTC
CDR3 protein: CASSYLGGEETQYF

clone size: few
V gene: TRBV11-1
D gene: -
J gene: TRBJ2-5
CDR3 length: 14
CDR3 DNA: TGTGCCAGCTCCGAACCCGAAGGATCGGAGACCCAGTACTTC
CDR3 protein: CASSEPEGSETQYF

clone size: many
V gene: TRBV6-2/TRBV6-3
D gene: TRBD2
J gene: TRBJ2-7
CDR3 length: 16
CDR3 DNA: TGTGCCAGCAGTTACTCCAATCTAGCGGGAGGCGACGAGCAGTACTTC
CDR3 protein: CASSYSNLAGGDEQYF

clone size: few
V gene: TRBV29-1
D gene: -
J gene: TRBJ2-7
CDR3 length: 11
CDR3 DNA: TGCAGCGCTGGCGGAATCTACGAGCAGTACTTC
CDR3 protein: CSAGGIYEQYF

clone size: few
V gene: TRBV27
D gene: -
J gene: TRBJ1-2
CDR3 length: 14
CDR3 DNA: TGTGCCAGCAGTTTAAAAGGTGAAGCCTATGGCTACACCTTC
CDR3 protein: CASSLKGEAYGYTF

clone size: once
V gene: TRBV11-1
D gene: TRBD1
J gene: TRBJ1-1
CDR3 length: 16
CDR3 DNA: TGTGCCAGCAGCTTACCGAGCGGGACAGAGAACACTGAAGCTTTCTTT
CDR3 protein: CASSLPSGTENTEAFF